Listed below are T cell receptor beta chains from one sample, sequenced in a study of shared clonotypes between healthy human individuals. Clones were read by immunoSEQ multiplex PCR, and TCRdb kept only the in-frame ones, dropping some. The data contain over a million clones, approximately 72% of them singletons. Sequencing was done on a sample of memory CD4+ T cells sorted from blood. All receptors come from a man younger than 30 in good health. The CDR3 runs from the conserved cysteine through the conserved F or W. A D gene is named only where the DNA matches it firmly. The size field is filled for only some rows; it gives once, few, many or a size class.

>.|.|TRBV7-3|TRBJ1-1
TGTGCCAGCAGCTTACGCAGGGAGACTGAAGCTTTCTTT
CASSLRRETEAFF
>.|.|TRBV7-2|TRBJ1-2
TGTGCCAGCAGCCCGGGGGGCGCCGGTGGGGGCTACACCTTC
CASSPGGAGGGYTF
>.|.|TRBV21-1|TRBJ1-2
TGTGCCAGCAGCAAATACAGGGCTAACTATGGCTACACCTTC
CASSKYRANYGYTF
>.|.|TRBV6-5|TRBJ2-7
TGTGCCAGCAGAGGGACCTCATACGAGCAGTACTTC
CASRGTSYEQYF
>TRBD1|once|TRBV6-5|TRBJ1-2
TGTGCCAGCAGTTACTCAGGGGGCAACTATGGCTACACCTTC
CASSYSGGNYGYTF
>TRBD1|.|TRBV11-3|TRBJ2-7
TGTGCCAGCAGCCCCGGGACAGGGAGTTCTTACGAGCAGTACTTC
CASSPGTGSSYEQYF
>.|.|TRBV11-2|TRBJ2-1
TGTGCCAGCAGCCCGCCGACATCTTACAATGAGCAGTTCTTC
CASSPPTSYNEQFF
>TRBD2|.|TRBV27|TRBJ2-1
TGTGCCAGCAGCTTCTTTAGCGGGAGCCCCGTCAATGAGCAGTTCTTC
CASSFFSGSPVNEQFF
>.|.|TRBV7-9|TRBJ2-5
TGTGCCAGCAGCTTAGATGGCCAGGGTAGAGCGAACCAAGAGACCCAGTACTTC
CASSLDGQGRANQETQYF
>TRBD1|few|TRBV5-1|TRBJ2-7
TGCGCCAGCAGCGCTGGGACAGCGGCGTACGAGCAGTACTTC
CASSAGTAAYEQYF
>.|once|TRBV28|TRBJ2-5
TGTGCCAGCGGAAGCTCCGTTTCTACGGAGACCCAGTACTTC
CASGSSVSTETQYF
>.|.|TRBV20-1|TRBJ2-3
TGCAGTGCTAGCGTCCTCGATACGCAGTATTTT
CSASVLDTQYF
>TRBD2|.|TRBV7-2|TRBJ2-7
TGTGCCAGCAGCCAACGGACTAGCGGCTCCTACGAGCAGTACTTC
CASSQRTSGSYEQYF
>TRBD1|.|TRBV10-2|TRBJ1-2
TGCGCCAGCAGCAGCACCGGGACAGAGTATGGCTACACCTTC
CASSSTGTEYGYTF
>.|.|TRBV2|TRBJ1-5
TGTGCCAGCAGGAGGGGGTTCGATCAGCCCCAGCATTTT
CASRRGFDQPQHF
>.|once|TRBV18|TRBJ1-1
TGTGCCAGCTCACCAGGGGCAGGACTGAACACTGAAGCTTTCTTT
CASSPGAGLNTEAFF
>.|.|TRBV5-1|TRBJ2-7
TGCGCCAGCAGTCCGTCTACAGCCTACGCCTACGAGCAGTACTTC
CASSPSTAYAYEQYF
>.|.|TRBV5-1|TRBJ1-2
TGCGCCAGCAGCTTGGCTCGGGGGGCTAACTATGGCTACACCTTC
CASSLARGANYGYTF
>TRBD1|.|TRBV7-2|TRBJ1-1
TGTGCCAGCAGCCAACAGGGGGCCCGGACTGAAGCTTTCTTT
CASSQQGARTEAFF
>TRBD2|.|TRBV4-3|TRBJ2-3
TGCGCCAGCAGCCAACGACTAGCGGGACTCACAGATACGCAGTATTTT
CASSQRLAGLTDTQYF
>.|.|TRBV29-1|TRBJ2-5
TGCAGCGTTGGGGCAGGGCGGCGGGAGACCCAGTACTTC
CSVGAGRRETQYF
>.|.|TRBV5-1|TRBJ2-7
TGCGCCAGCAGCCTTCGACAGGATTCCTACGAGCAGTACTTC
CASSLRQDSYEQYF